The 23 T cell receptor beta chains below come from one sample, sequenced in a study of shared clonotypes between healthy human individuals. Assay: immunoSEQ multiplex PCR; the TCRdb copy retains only in-frame clones and omits some. In the table there are 2 million to 2.5 million clones, approximately 95% of which are singletons. Sequencing input: naive CD4+ T cells from PBMCs. Subset: CD45RA+ positively selected. These TCRs come from a man between 18 and 29 years old in good health. Some clones in this sample may be carry-over from other donors' samples.

The CDR3 region is CASSPQAGSYNEQFF. The CDR3 nucleotides read TGTGCCAGCAGCCCCCAGGCAGGGTCATACAATGAGCAGTTCTTC. V is TRBV7-3 and J is TRBJ2-1; D perhaps matches TRBD1 (5 bases). CDR1 SGHTA and CDR2 FQGTGA come from the germline V gene. CDR3 length: 15 residues. The V end was cut by 5 bases, the J end by 4 bases, with 15 bases between.

The chain uses TRBV29-1 and TRBJ2-5; no reliable D call. V shed 6 bases and J shed 2 bases, with 10 bases lying between them. Germline V gives CDR1 SQVTM, CDR2 ANQGSEA. The CDR3 sequence is 12 residues long. The CDR3 nucleotides read TGCAGCGTCCGGGTCCAGCAAGAGACCCAGTACTTC. This gives the protein CSVRVQQETQYF. Using reference TRBV29-1 and TRBJ2-5 for the parts outside the CDR3, the full variable domain is SAVISQKPSRDICQRGTSLTIQCQVDSQVTMMFWYRQQPGQSLTLIATANQGSEATYESGFVIDKFPISRPNLTFSTLTVSNMSPEDSSIYLCSVRVQQETQYFGPGTRLLVL.

A note on this clone: The sample contains more than one DNA sequence encoding this CDR3. The V call is TRBV25-1, the J call TRBJ2-5, with D perhaps TRBD1 or TRBD2 (5 bases each). The V gene lost 3 bases and the J gene lost 5 bases, with 10 bases spanning the gap. In germline, CDR1 is MGHDK, CDR2 SYGVNS. The CDR3 has 13 residues. CDR3 coding DNA: TGTGCCAGCAGTGATCGGGGCCGGGAGACCCAGTACTTC. Residues: CASSDRGRETQYF.

CDR3 residues: CASSVGAESSYEQYF. In DNA, the CDR3 is TGTGCCAGCAGCGTAGGGGCGGAGTCGTCTTACGAGCAGTACTTC. V is TRBV9 and J is TRBJ2-7; D gene ambiguous. CDR1 is SGDLS, CDR2 YYNGEE, per germline. Between the trimmed V and J ends, which lost 0 bases and 4 bases, there was a span of 14 bases. There are 15 residues in the CDR3.

The V gene is TRBV7-8, the J gene TRBJ1-4; D is perhaps TRBD1 (5 bases). The germline V and J ends were trimmed by 5 bases and 6 bases, with 16 bases remaining between them. CDR1 SGHVS and CDR2 FQNEAQ come from the germline V gene. The CDR3 loop spans 15 amino acids. The CDR3 spells CASSVLGMGHEKLFF. In DNA form, the CDR3 reads TGTGCCAGCAGCGTGTTGGGGATGGGACATGAAAAACTGTTTTTT.

V and J are TRBV20-1 and TRBJ1-2; 7 nucleotides line up with TRBD1. Trimming cost V 6 bases and J 6 bases; bases outside gene matches: 4. The length of the CDR3 is 11 residues. CDR1 and CDR2 from the germline V gene are DFQATT and SNEGSKA (reference sequence). Written as DNA, the CDR3 is TGCAGTGCCGCCCAGGGGGATGGCTACACCTTC. Protein: CSAAQGDGYTF.

As concerns this clone: In the same sample, other DNA sequences code for this CDR3. This chain uses TRBV5-5 with TRBJ2-3; possible D gene TRBD1, 5 bases. The CDR3 has 14 residues. V shed 0 bases and J shed 6 bases, with 11 bases lying between them. CDR1 and CDR2 (germline): SGHKS, YYEKEE (reference sequence). CDR3 coding DNA: TGTGCCAGCAGCTTGGGGGCCGCAGGGGATACGCAGTATTTT. This encodes CASSLGAAGDTQYF.

Comment on this clone: Within the sample, other DNA sequences also encode this same CDR3. The chain couples TRBV5-1 to TRBJ2-5; D is perhaps TRBD2 (6 bases). Germline V gives CDR1 SGHRS, CDR2 YFSETQ. The CDR3 runs to 14 residues. Trimming removed 0 bases at V and 5 bases at J, with 11 bases between. For the CDR3, the DNA is TGCGCCAGCAGCTTGGAGGGCGCGGGGGAGACCCAGTACTTC. Protein product: CASSLEGAGETQYF.

Points on this clone: Other DNA sequences from this sample encode an identical CDR3 as well. The chain recombines TRBV5-6 with TRBJ2-7, with D unclear. This CDR3 is built from 11 residues. Trimming shortened V by 2 bases and J by 3 bases, and 3 bases separated the two germline ends. CDR1 is SGHDT and CDR2 is YYEEEE in the germline V gene. The CDR3 region has the DNA TGTGCCAGCAGCTTAAACTACGAGCAGTACTTC. Translated: CASSLNYEQYF.

In the case of this clone: Different DNA sequences within this sample yield the same CDR3. CDR3 loop: CASSRDSGNTIYF. The CDR3 DNA sequence: TGTGCCAGCAGCCGGGACTCTGGAAACACCATATATTTT. The chain uses TRBV2 and TRBJ1-3; D is unclear. This CDR3 has 13 residues. Germline CDR1 SNHLY, CDR2 FYNNEI. Trimming stripped 6 bases from V and 0 bases from J, with 6 bases between.

The chain has TRBV27 and TRBJ2-7, with 8 bases fitting TRBD1. V shed 1 base, J shed 3 bases, and the junction held 8 bases outside the gene matches. Germline CDR1 is MNHEY and CDR2 is SMNVEV (reference sequence). The CDR3 is 16 residues long. The DNA for the CDR3 is TGTGCCAGCAGTTTATTTTTTCAGGGGGCAAACTACGAGCAGTACTTC. Encoded protein: CASSLFFQGANYEQYF.

The V call is TRBV7-3, the J call TRBJ1-2, with 10 bases fitting TRBD1. CDR3 size: 14 residues. Trimming removed 5 bases from V and 8 bases from J; junction bases left unmatched: 8. Germline lookup yields CDR1 SGHTA and CDR2 FQGTGA. For the CDR3, the DNA is TGTGCCAGCAGCCTCGGGACAGGGGCTAGGGGCTACACCTTC. It yields the protein CASSLGTGARGYTF.

The V call is TRBV5-4, the J call TRBJ1-4; D may be TRBD1 (6 bases). The CDR3 is 15 residues long. Germline CDR1 reads SGHNT; CDR2 reads YYREEE (reference sequence). Trimming took off 5 bases at V and 4 bases at J, with 15 bases between the two ends. In DNA, the CDR3 is TGTGCCAGCAGACCGGGAGGGGGGGGTAATGAAAAACTGTTTTTT. Amino acid sequence: CASRPGGGGNEKLFF. Supplemented by reference TRBV5-4 and TRBJ1-4, the full variable domain reads ETGVTQSPTHLIKTRGQQVTLRCSSQSGHNTVSWYQQALGQGPQFIFQYYREEENGRGNFPPRFSGLQFPNYSSELNVNALELDDSALYLCASRPGGGGNEKLFFGSGTQLSVL.

The genes are TRBV27 and TRBJ2-5; 12 bases line up with TRBD2. Germline trimming cut 5 bases from V and 5 bases from J; bases unmatched to any gene: 12. CDR1 MNHEY and CDR2 SMNVEV come from the germline V gene (reference sequence). The CDR3 consists of 17 residues. The CDR3 spells CASSPITSGRRTETQYF. CDR3 nucleotide sequence: TGTGCCAGCAGTCCGATAACTAGCGGGAGGCGAACCGAGACCCAGTACTTC.

The chain recombines TRBV18 with TRBJ1-4, with 8 positions matching TRBD1. The length of the CDR3 is 21 residues. The V gene end was trimmed by 3 bases and the J gene end by 0 bases; junction bases not matched to a gene: 18. Germline V gives CDR1 KGHSH, CDR2 LQKENI. The DNA for the CDR3 is TGTGCCAGCTCACCCCCTACTTTTGGGACAGGCGATCTTGCAACTAATGAAAAACTGTTTTTT. Translating it yields CASSPPTFGTGDLATNEKLFF.

As regards this clone: The same CDR3 can be traced to other DNA sequences in this sample. The rearrangement uses TRBV6-5 and TRBJ2-1; 13 nucleotides line up with TRBD2. This CDR3 is 16 amino acids long. Trimming removed 4 bases from V and 4 bases from J; junction bases left unmatched: 4. The V gene's germline CDR1 is MNHEY and CDR2 SVGAGI. As DNA, the CDR3 is TGTGCCAGCAGTTGGACTAGCGGGAGCTCGTACAATGAGCAGTTCTTC. Protein sequence: CASSWTSGSSYNEQFF.

This clone occurred once. This chain's CDR3 is CASSLVLKMTEAFF. CDR3 bases: TGTGCCAGCAGCTTAGTTCTGAAAATGACTGAAGCTTTCTTT. The genes are TRBV11-2 and TRBJ1-1, with unresolved D. The V gene's germline CDR1 is SGHAT and CDR2 FQNNGV. The germline V and J ends were trimmed by 1 base and 5 bases, with 11 bases remaining between them. This CDR3 has 14 amino acids.

In this sample, this clone turned up once. The gene calls are TRBV28 and TRBJ1-2; 8 nucleotides agree with TRBD1. CDR1 and CDR2 from the germline V gene are MDHEN and SYDVKM. Trimming at V came to 3 bases and at J to 4 bases, leaving 10 bases not matched to a gene. The CDR3 extends over 16 amino acids. CDR3 sequence: CASSFEAADRAYGYTF. In DNA form, the CDR3 reads TGTGCCAGCAGTTTTGAGGCGGCGGACAGGGCCTATGGCTACACCTTC.

The rearrangement uses TRBV28 and TRBJ1-3, with D maybe TRBD1 (6 bases). CDR1 MDHEN and CDR2 SYDVKM come from the germline V gene. CDR3 length equals 16 residues. V was shortened by 6 bases and J by 1 base, with 16 bases between the two germline ends. The CDR3 nucleotides are TGTGCCAGCAGCCGCAAGGGGGTTATATCTGGAAACACCATATATTTT. Its protein product is CASSRKGVISGNTIYF.

This clone came up a few times. The chain combines TRBV7-3 with TRBJ2-1; perhaps TRBD1 as D (6 bases). Germline-derived CDR1 and CDR2 are SGHTA and FQGTGA. The CDR3 runs 12 residues. V shed 6 bases and J shed 5 bases, with 8 bases lying between them. The CDR3 coding sequence is TGTGCCAGCAGGGGGGCTGACAATGAGCAGTTCTTC. It specifies CASRGADNEQFF.

This CDR3 reads CSYHLGLVHYNEQFF. For the CDR3, the DNA is TGCAGCTACCACCTTGGACTAGTCCACTACAATGAGCAGTTCTTC. The rearrangement uses TRBV29-1 and TRBJ2-1; 7 nucleotides align to TRBD2. The CDR3 loop spans 15 amino acids. V was pared by 8 bases and J by 3 bases, with 13 bases of the junction left unmatched. In germline, CDR1 is SQVTM, CDR2 ANQGSEA.

V usage is TRBV7-3 and J usage is TRBJ2-5; 12 bases are a match to TRBD2. The CDR3 is made up of 15 amino acids. V dropped 2 bases and J dropped 2; count of bases not matched to a gene: 0. Germline V lookup: CDR1 SGHTA, CDR2 FQGTGA. CDR3 DNA sequence: TGTGCCAGCAGCTTACTAGCGGGAGGGCAAGAGACCCAGTACTTC. Amino acids: CASSLLAGGQETQYF. Filled out from reference TRBV7-3 and TRBJ2-5, the complete variable domain reads GAGVSQTPSNKVTEKGKYVELRCDPISGHTALYWYRQSLGQGPEFLIYFQGTGAADDSGLPNDRFFAVRPEGSVSTLKIQRTERGDSAVYLCASSLLAGGQETQYFGPGTRLLVL.

This clone was counted a single time. V is TRBV18 and J is TRBJ2-7; no definite D call. This CDR3 region has 12 residues. Germline values: CDR1 KGHSH, CDR2 LQKENI. V shed 2 bases and J shed 6 bases, with 8 bases lying between them. The CDR3 here is CASSPASAEQYF. DNA for the CDR3: TGTGCCAGCTCACCAGCGTCCGCCGAGCAGTACTTC.